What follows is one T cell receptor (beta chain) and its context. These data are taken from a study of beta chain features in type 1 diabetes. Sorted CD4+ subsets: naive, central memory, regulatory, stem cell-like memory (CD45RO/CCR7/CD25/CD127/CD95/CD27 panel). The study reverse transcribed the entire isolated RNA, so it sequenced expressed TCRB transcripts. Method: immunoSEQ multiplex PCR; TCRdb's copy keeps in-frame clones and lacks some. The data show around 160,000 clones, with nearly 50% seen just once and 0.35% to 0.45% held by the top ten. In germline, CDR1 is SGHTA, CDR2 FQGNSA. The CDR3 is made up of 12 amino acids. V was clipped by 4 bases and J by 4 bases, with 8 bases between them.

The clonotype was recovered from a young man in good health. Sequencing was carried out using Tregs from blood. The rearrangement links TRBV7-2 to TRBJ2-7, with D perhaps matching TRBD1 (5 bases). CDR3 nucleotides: TGTGCCAGCAGCTCAAGGGGATACGAGCAGTACTTC. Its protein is CASSSRGYEQYF.